This note documents a single T cell receptor beta chain sequence. Seattle patient enrollment occurred during active infection, with longitudinal follow-up thereafter. Original handling: Estimation of nucleated cell counts relied on the amplification of reference gene primers. Libraries were prepared by immunoSEQ multiplex PCR; TCRdb keeps only in-frame clonotypes and omits some of them. V and J calls and clone size are those listed in that table; D and trimming were worked out from the DNA. The sample consists of a few hundred thousand clones, 70% to 90% of them appearing once. Trimming cost V 2 bases and J 3 bases; bases outside gene matches: 1. Germline CDR1 and CDR2: SGHDT and YYEEEE. The CDR3 sequence is 13 residues long. The source of the sample is a study of blood T cell repertoires in COVID-19. For the study at large: Acute and convalescent COVID-19 specimens originated in the United States, Italy and Spain. PBMCs, B-cell-depleted T cells, or T cells were the source of the cDNA or gDNA that made up the material.

This TCR came from a woman in her forties or fifties with COVID-19, enrolled during active disease. The chain employs TRBV5-6 and TRBJ2-5; the match to TRBD1 covers 7 bases. Specimen: peripheral blood. CDR3 amino acids: CASSFGTEETQYF. In DNA form, the CDR3 reads TGTGCCAGCAGCTTCGGGACAGAAGAGACCCAGTACTTC.